This record concerns one T cell receptor beta chain sequence. In its sample, this clonotype was seen a few times. No cognate antigen has been identified for it. No much larger clone exists at a distance of one base, and base qualities are not known. Trimming takes 0 bases from V and 5 bases from J, and the germline ends sit 8 bases apart. Inclusive of the bounding cysteine and phenylalanine, the CDR3 is 13 residues long. The sequence is cut down to CDR3 DNA, 39 bases in frame from base 1. The CDR1 and CDR2 encoded by the germline V gene (reference sequence) are GTSNPN and SVGIG. The sequencing machine was an Illumina HiSeq 2500. Quantitative 5'-RACE with molecular barcodes was used to prepare TCR beta libraries. In the paper's pipeline: Disease-linked TCR variants were identified with a new computational method built on a probabilistic model of VDJ rearrangement. TCRdb redid the processing of the public reads, applying fastp at Q25 and MiXCR, and retained in-frame beta chains. Every entry covers one CDR3 protein and lists the most common genes and DNA from its rows. The V and J calls and clone size are TCRdb's, not the authors'. Here the sample has some 840,000 distinct CDR3 sequences; about an eighth occur a single time. The top ten clonotypes cover about 0.5% of the sample.

This specimen comes from a study of CD8 T cells in ankylosing spondylitis (dated by TCRdb to about 2017). The study in broad terms: T cell receptor beta repertoires were profiled in healthy donors and ankylosing spondylitis patients so that disease-linked TCR variants could be found. The full study cohort comprised about 25 ankylosing spondylitis patients and 85 to 120 healthy donors. Peripheral blood samples were taken, and synovial fluid was additionally collected from ankylosing spondylitis patients.

Study-wide findings and limitations: The disease-linked clones showed a CD8+ phenotype and occurred at relatively low frequencies in peripheral blood. Some motif variants had previously been reported in the synovial fluid and blood of reactive arthritis patients, which suggests shared mechanisms of disease initiation. A TCR beta motif of several highly homologous amino acid variants appeared characteristic of blood from ankylosing spondylitis patients. The disease-linked clones were reported as significantly enriched in matched synovial fluid samples from ankylosing spondylitis patients.

The sequence links TRBV30 to TRBJ1-5; matching of 6 bases hints at TRBD1 as the D gene. The origin of this receptor is a male donor with ankylosing spondylitis. The source material was blood, either unsorted or a sorted T cell fraction (not recorded which). The CDR3 corresponds to CAWSVQGYQPQHF. The nucleotide sequence is given as TGTGCCTGGAGTGTTCAGGGGTATCAGCCCCAGCATTTT.